This TCR beta chain stems from a study of CD8 T cells in Susac syndrome. The sequenced target, TCR beta, came from blood CD8+ and CD4+ T cells. The CDR3 has 12 residues. The germline V gene encodes CDR1 SGHDT and CDR2 YYEEEE. The V and J ends lost 6 bases and 12 bases, in that order; junction bases with no gene match: 9. Random hexamers were used to reverse transcribe an amount of about 0.45 to 1 ug RNA. The CDR3 of TCR beta was amplified by immunoSEQ multiplex PCR across 54 Vbeta and 13 Jbeta. Via MiXCR, TCRdb re-called the immunoSEQ multiplex PCR reads, giving one row per CDR3 protein. The sample lists approximately 140,000 distinct CDR3 sequences, 94% occurring once.

The chain has TRBV5-6 and TRBJ2-7; 10 bases fit TRBD1. The TCR sequence derives from a human donor in good health. The sequenced sample consisted of CD8+ T cells from PBMCs. The CDR3 reads CASTKGQGRLYF. The CDR3, as DNA: TGTGCCAGCACCAAGGGACAGGGGAGGCTGTACTTC.